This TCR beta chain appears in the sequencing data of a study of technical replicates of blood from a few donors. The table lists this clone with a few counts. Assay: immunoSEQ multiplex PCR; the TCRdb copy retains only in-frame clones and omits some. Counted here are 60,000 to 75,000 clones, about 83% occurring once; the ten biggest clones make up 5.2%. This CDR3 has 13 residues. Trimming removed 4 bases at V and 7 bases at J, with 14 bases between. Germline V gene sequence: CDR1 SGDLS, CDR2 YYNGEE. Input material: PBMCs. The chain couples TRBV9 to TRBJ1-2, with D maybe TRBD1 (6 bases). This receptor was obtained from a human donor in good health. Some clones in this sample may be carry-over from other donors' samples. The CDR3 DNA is TGTGCCAGCAGCTTCCGGGACATAGGTGGCTACACCTTC. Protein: CASSFRDIGGYTF.